The sequence of this TCR beta chain was determined in a study of identical twins. The study, taken as a whole, reports: Carriage of fewer insertions was seen in abundant cord blood beta clonotypes, whereas memory repertoires showed none.

TCRdb called the 5' RACE reads again in MiXCR, with one record for every CDR3 protein. The sample has hundreds of thousands of distinct CDR3 sequences; under 9% are singletons. There were only healthy Caucasians among the donors. CDR3 length: 13 amino acids. The germline V gene encodes CDR1 LNHDA and CDR2 SQIVND (reference sequence). V was clipped by 3 bases and J by 2 bases, with 5 bases between them. There are a few counts of this clonotype. Antigen unknown. These same data were also listed under a study on yellow fever vaccine responses in identical twins.

Sequencing was carried out using PBMCs. The chain has TRBV19 and TRBJ2-1, with D unresolved. This receptor was obtained from a young woman in good health. The DNA for the CDR3 is TGTGCCAGTAGTATCCCCCCCTACAATGAGCAGTTCTTC. Protein: CASSIPPYNEQFF.